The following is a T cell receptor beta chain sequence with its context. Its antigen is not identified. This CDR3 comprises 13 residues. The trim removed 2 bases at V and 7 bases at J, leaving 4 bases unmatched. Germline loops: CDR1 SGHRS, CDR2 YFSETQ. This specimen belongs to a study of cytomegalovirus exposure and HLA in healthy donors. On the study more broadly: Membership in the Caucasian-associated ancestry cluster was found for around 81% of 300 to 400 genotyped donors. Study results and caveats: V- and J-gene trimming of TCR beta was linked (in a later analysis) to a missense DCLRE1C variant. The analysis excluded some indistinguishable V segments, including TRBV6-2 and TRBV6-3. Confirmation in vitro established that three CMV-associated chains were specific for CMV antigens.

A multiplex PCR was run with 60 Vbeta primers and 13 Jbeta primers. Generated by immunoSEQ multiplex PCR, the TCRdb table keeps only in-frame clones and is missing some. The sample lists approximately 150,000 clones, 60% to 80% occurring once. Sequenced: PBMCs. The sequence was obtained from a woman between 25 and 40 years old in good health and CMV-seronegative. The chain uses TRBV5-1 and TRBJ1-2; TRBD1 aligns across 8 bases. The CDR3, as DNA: TGCGCCAGCAGCTTCCAGGGGGCTTTTGGCTACACCTTC. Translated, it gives CASSFQGAFGYTF.